This TCR beta chain was recovered during a study of blood T cell repertoires in COVID-19. As processed by the authors: It was from reference gene primer amplification that nucleated cell counts were estimated. Only in-frame clones appear in the TCRdb table, and some are missing; sequencing was by immunoSEQ multiplex PCR. From that table come the V and J calls and clone size; the DNA was used to work out D and trimming. This sample has under 200,000 clones, with about 80% found just once. Participant age was roughly 18 to 100 years, and participants resided in 24 US areas. Donors of Cohort 3 who recovered were those that had two negative PCRs, clearance, or symptom resolution. This CDR3 has 15 amino acids. Trimming took 0 bases from V and 5 from J; bases not matched to a gene: 2. Germline-derived CDR1 and CDR2 are SGDLS and YYNGEE.

This TCR came from a woman aged 55-69 years who had recovered from COVID-19. The sequencing input was PBMCs or T cells enriched from blood (not recorded which). This rearrangement joins TRBV9 to TRBJ2-1; 10 positions agree with TRBD1. Written as DNA, the CDR3 is TGTGCCAGCAGCGTAGGGGGACAGGGGAACAATGAGCAGTTCTTC. It is translated as CASSVGGQGNNEQFF.